This T cell receptor (beta chain) is from a study of cytomegalovirus exposure and HLA in healthy donors. Broader study findings: Subsequent analysis found a tendency for first-cohort TCR clusters to co-occur within the approximately 130 validation repertoires.

The donors belonged to the approximately 110-subject validation cohort, separate from the roughly 670-subject first cohort. A remark on this clone: Its antigen is not known.

TCRdb keeps only in-frame clones here, not all; method: immunoSEQ multiplex PCR. The table shows some 150,000 clones, with roughly 89% occurring only once. CDR1 is MNHEY and CDR2 is SMNVEV in the germline V gene (reference sequence). The CDR3 has 17 residues. The V and J ends lost 6 bases and 0 bases respectively, with 20 bases between them. The chain is built from TRBV27 and TRBJ1-1; D unclear. Sequenced sample: PBMCs. The sequence derives from a woman between 18 and 30 years old in good health and CMV-seropositive. The CDR3: CASRAGLTPLLNTEAFF. The CDR3 region has the DNA TGTGCCAGCAGGGCCGGACTAACTCCCCTTCTGAACACTGAAGCTTTCTTT.